The rows below give T cell receptor beta chains drawn from one sample of a study of tumor-infiltrating lymphocytes in primary liver carcinoma. A single record per CDR3 protein comes from TCRdb applying MiXCR to the multiplex PCR reads. The sample contains fewer than 50,000 distinct CDR3 sequences, roughly 74% of which appear only once. Sequencing was done on a sample of tumor-adjacent normal liver tissue. These receptors originate from a woman in her 30s with primary liver carcinoma and hepatitis B virus infection. Both conserved end residues are part of each CDR3. The D gene is left open where the match is weak. Expanded clones are given a class, and other clones once, few, many or no size at all.

cdr3_nt: TGCGCCAGCAGCCATGGAGAGGCTTCACCCCTCCACTTT; cdr3_aa: CASSHGEASPLHF; d_call: .; v_call: TRBV4-3; clone_size: many; j_call: TRBJ1-6
cdr3_nt: TGCAGCGTTGAAAGACACAGACCTAACTATGGCTACACCTTC; cdr3_aa: CSVERHRPNYGYTF; d_call: .; v_call: TRBV29-1; clone_size: .; j_call: TRBJ1-2
cdr3_nt: TGTGCCAGCAGCTCGCTTCCAGGGGGCGCCTACGAGCAGTACTTC; cdr3_aa: CASSSLPGGAYEQYF; d_call: TRBD1; v_call: TRBV11-1; clone_size: many; j_call: TRBJ2-7
cdr3_nt: TGTGCCCGCAGCACAAGAACAGGAGGCGCGAAAGAGACGCAGTACTTC; cdr3_aa: CARSTRTGGAKETQYF; d_call: .; v_call: TRBV11-2; clone_size: .; j_call: TRBJ2-5
cdr3_nt: TGCAGCGTTGACAGGCTCCATGAGCAGTTCTTC; cdr3_aa: CSVDRLHEQFF; d_call: .; v_call: TRBV29-1; clone_size: once; j_call: TRBJ2-1
cdr3_nt: TGTGCCAGCGGTTACGGAGCAGGGGGAAGCAATCAGCGCCAGCATTTC; cdr3_aa: CASGYGAGGSNQRQHF; d_call: TRBD1; v_call: TRBV6-2/TRBV6-3; clone_size: .; j_call: TRBJ1-5
cdr3_nt: TGCGCCAGCAGGTCAGGGATGAATAGGGACACGAGCAAGTGGTACTTC; cdr3_aa: CASRSGMNRDTSKWYF; d_call: .; v_call: TRBV4-1; clone_size: .; j_call: TRBJ2-4
cdr3_nt: TGTGTCTGGAGTGGGGGAACTAGCGGCTTC; cdr3_aa: CVWSGGTSGF; d_call: TRBD2; v_call: TRBV30; clone_size: .; j_call: TRBJ2-1
cdr3_nt: TGTGTCAGTCGGACAGGAGGTATCGGGGAGCTGTTTTTT; cdr3_aa: CVSRTGGIGELFF; d_call: TRBD1; v_call: TRBV25-1; clone_size: .; j_call: TRBJ2-2
cdr3_nt: TGCGCCAGCAGAGACCTCCAACCGGGACAGGGAAACACCATATATTTT; cdr3_aa: CASRDLQPGQGNTIYF; d_call: TRBD1; v_call: TRBV10-2; clone_size: once; j_call: TRBJ1-3
cdr3_nt: TGTCCCAGCAGTTATCATCCGGACAGGGTTTATGGCTACACCTTC; cdr3_aa: CPSSYHPDRVYGYTF; d_call: TRBD1; v_call: TRBV6-2/TRBV6-3; clone_size: .; j_call: TRBJ1-2
cdr3_nt: TGTGACAGCAGTGTCCCCGGAAGTATAGCGGGGGTACCCCCCGGGCCTGGGGCCAACGTCCTGACTTTC; cdr3_aa: CDSSVPGSIAGVPPGPGANVLTF; d_call: TRBD2; v_call: TRBV2; clone_size: .; j_call: TRBJ2-6
cdr3_nt: TGTGCCAGCAGCTCAGAGTATCTAGGGCAGGGCAATCAGCCCCACCATTTT; cdr3_aa: CASSSEYLGQGNQPHHF; d_call: .; v_call: TRBV7-8; clone_size: .; j_call: TRBJ1-5
cdr3_nt: TGTGCCAGTAGTGAAGCTAGGGACGGGGGAGGCTACACCTTC; cdr3_aa: CASSEARDGGGYTF; d_call: .; v_call: TRBV6-1; clone_size: .; j_call: TRBJ1-2
cdr3_nt: TGTGCCAGCAGGACGACCGCAGATACTCAGTATTTT; cdr3_aa: CASRTTADTQYF; d_call: .; v_call: TRBV12-3/TRBV12-4; clone_size: .; j_call: TRBJ2-3
cdr3_nt: TGCGCCAGCGGCCAAAATGCGGGAAGCTCCTACAATGAACAGTTCTTC; cdr3_aa: CASGQNAGSSYNEQFF; d_call: .; v_call: TRBV4-3; clone_size: .; j_call: TRBJ2-1
cdr3_nt: TGTGCCAACAGAGGCTGGAACTCATACAATGAGCAGTTCTTC; cdr3_aa: CANRGWNSYNEQFF; d_call: .; v_call: TRBV11-2; clone_size: .; j_call: TRBJ2-1
cdr3_nt: TGTGCCAGCAGCTTATTTGGACTAGCGAATAGCACAGATACGCGGTATTTT; cdr3_aa: CASSLFGLANSTDTRYF; d_call: TRBD2; v_call: TRBV7-2; clone_size: .; j_call: TRBJ2-3